The next 8 T cell receptor beta chains were all read from a single sample in a study of T cell responses to AZD1222 COVID-19 vaccine. Libraries were prepared by immunoSEQ multiplex PCR; TCRdb keeps only in-frame clonotypes and omits some of them. The sample lists about 140,000 clones; roughly 92% were seen once. Sequences were derived from peripheral blood, sampled on day 0 of AZD1222 vaccination. Every receptor here comes from an adult in good health.

The chain employs TRBV5-1 and TRBJ2-1; 9 positions agree with TRBD2. The CDR3 consists of 14 residues. After removal of 4 bases from V and 9 bases from J, the junction contained 8 bases not matched to a gene. Germline V gene data show CDR1 as SGHRS and CDR2 as YFSETQ. In nucleotides, the CDR3 is TGCGCCAGCAGCGTGGGACTAGCTGGTGGTGAGCAGTTCTTC. This sequence encodes CASSVGLAGGEQFF.

This clone appeared a few times. The chain couples TRBV19 to TRBJ1-2, with D unresolved. Trimming cost V 5 bases and J 1 base, with 11 bases left between them. The germline V gene has CDR1 LNHDA and CDR2 SQIVND (reference sequence). The CDR3 is made up of 14 amino acids. CDR3 region: CASSSQSDNYGYTF. CDR3 in DNA: TGTGCCAGTAGTTCGCAGTCAGATAACTATGGCTACACCTTC.

The J gene is TRBJ2-3, the V gene TRBV29-1; perhaps TRBD2 as D (6 bases). CDR1 and CDR2 (germline): SQVTM, ANQGSEA. V dropped 0 bases and J dropped 5 bases, with 21 bases sitting between them. There are 17 residues in the CDR3. The CDR3 DNA sequence: TGCAGCGTTGAAGATAAGGGGCGCGGGACGTTGGGAGATACGCAGTATTTT. Translating it yields CSVEDKGRGTLGDTQYF.

The V and J genes are TRBV3-1 (or the pseudogene TRBV3-2) and TRBJ2-1, with 9 bases matching TRBD2. With 4 bases clipped from V and 0 bases from J, the junction kept 10 bases outside the gene matches. Germline CDR1 reads LGHDT; CDR2 reads YNNKEL (reference sequence). This CDR3 has 18 residues. The DNA for the CDR3 is TGTGCCAGCAGCCGAGCGGGAGGCACAATTAGCTCCTACAATGAGCAGTTCTTC. Protein: CASSRAGGTISSYNEQFF.

The V gene is TRBV5-1, the J gene TRBJ2-1; possibly TRBD2 for D (6 bases). In germline, CDR1 is SGHRS, CDR2 YFSETQ. Trimming shortened V by 4 bases and J by 10 bases, and 21 bases separated the two germline ends. The CDR3 extends over 15 amino acids. CDR3 in DNA: TGCGCCAGCAGCCCGGGGGTCGAACTCCTAGCCGAGCAGTTCTTC. It codes for CASSPGVELLAEQFF.

The chain employs TRBV28 and TRBJ2-3; the D is unclear. Germline V lookup: CDR1 MDHEN, CDR2 SYDVKM. The ends were cut back, 3 bases at V and 1 base at J, with 17 bases in the middle. The CDR3 spans 17 residues. DNA for the CDR3: TGTGCCAGCAGTTTCCTGCCACTCAGAATGGGCACAGATACGCAGTATTTT. Protein product: CASSFLPLRMGTDTQYF.

In its sample, this clone was seen a few times. The gene calls are TRBV10-2 and TRBJ2-6; 9 bases align to TRBD1. This CDR3 contains 15 residues. Germline values: CDR1 WSHSY, CDR2 SAAADI. Unmatched junction bases numbered 6, after V lost 8 bases and J lost 4 bases. DNA of the CDR3: TGCGCCAGCTCACAGGGGGCGACCGGGGCCAACGTCCTGACTTTC. This gives the protein CASSQGATGANVLTF.

V is TRBV28 and J is TRBJ1-5; 12 bases map to TRBD1. CDR3 size: 13 residues. With V trimmed by 6 bases and J by 6 bases, 0 bases remained unmatched. Germline assignment: CDR1 MDHEN and CDR2 SYDVKM. Here the CDR3 DNA reads TGTGCCAGCAGGGGACAGGGGGCTCAGCCCCAGCATTTT. Amino acids: CASRGQGAQPQHF.